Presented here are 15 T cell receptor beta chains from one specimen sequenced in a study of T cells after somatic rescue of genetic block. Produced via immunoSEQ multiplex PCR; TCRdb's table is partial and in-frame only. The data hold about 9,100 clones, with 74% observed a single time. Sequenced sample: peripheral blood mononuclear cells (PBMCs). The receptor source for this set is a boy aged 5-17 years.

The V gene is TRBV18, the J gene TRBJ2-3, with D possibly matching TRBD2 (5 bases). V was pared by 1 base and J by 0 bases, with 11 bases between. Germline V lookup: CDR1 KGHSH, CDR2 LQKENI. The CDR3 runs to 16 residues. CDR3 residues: CASSPRPTGSTDTQYF. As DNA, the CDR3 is TGTGCCAGCTCACCACGCCCAACGGGGAGCACAGATACGCAGTATTTT.

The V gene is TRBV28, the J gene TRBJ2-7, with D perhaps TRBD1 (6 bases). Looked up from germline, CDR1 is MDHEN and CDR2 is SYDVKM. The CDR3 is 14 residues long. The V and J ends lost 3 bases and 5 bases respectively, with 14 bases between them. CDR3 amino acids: CASSFSDRLHEQYF. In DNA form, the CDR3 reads TGTGCCAGCAGTTTTTCTGACAGGCTTCACGAGCAGTACTTC. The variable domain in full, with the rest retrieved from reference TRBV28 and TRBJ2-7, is DVKVTQSSRYLVKRTGEKVFLECVQDMDHENMFWYRQDPGLGLRLIYFSYDVKMKEKGDIPEGYSVSREKKERFSLILESASTNQTSMYLCASSFSDRLHEQYFGPGTRLTVT.

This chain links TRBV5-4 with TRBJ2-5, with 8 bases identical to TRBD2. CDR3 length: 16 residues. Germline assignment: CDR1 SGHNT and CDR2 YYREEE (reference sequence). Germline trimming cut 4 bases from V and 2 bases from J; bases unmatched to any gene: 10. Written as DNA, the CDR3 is TGTGCCAGCAGCCCGGGTGCGGGGGGCCATCAAGAGACCCAGTACTTC. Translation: CASSPGAGGHQETQYF.

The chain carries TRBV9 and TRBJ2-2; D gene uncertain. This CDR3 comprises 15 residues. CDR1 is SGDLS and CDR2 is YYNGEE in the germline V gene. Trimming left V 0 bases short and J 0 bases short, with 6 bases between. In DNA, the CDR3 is TGTGCCAGCAGCGTAGACGCAGCGAACACCGGGGAGCTGTTTTTT. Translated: CASSVDAANTGELFF.

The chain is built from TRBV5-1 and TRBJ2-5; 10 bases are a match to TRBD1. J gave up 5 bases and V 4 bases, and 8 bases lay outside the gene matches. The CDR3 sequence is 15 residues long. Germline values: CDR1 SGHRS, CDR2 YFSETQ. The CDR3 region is CASSPDRGQGETQYF. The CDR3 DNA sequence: TGCGCCAGCAGCCCCGACAGGGGGCAGGGGGAGACCCAGTACTTC. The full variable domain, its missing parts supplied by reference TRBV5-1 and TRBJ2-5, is KAGVTQTPRYLIKTRGQQVTLSCSPISGHRSVSWYQQTPGQGLQFLFEYFSETQRNKGNFPGRFSGRQFSNSRSEMNVSTLELGDSALYLCASSPDRGQGETQYFGPGTRLLVL.

The CDR3 is CASSSTVGGYTF. The DNA of the CDR3 is TGTGCCAGCAGTTCGACGGTGGGCGGCTACACCTTC. The chain combines TRBV28 with TRBJ1-2, with D uncertain. CDR1 and CDR2 (germline): MDHEN, SYDVKM. Trimming cost V 4 bases and J 8 bases, with 11 bases left between them. This CDR3 has 12 amino acids.

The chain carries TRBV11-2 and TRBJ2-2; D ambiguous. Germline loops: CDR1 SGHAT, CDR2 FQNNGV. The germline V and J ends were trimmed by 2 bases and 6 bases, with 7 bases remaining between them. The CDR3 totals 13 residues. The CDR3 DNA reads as TGTGCCAGCAGCTTATTGAAATCCGGGGAGCTGTTTTTT. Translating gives CASSLLKSGELFF.

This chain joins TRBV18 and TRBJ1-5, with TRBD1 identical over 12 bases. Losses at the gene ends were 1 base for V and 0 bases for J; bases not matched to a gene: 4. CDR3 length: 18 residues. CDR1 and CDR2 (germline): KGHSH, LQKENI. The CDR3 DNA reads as TGTGCCAGCTCACCACAGGGACAGGGGGCCACTAGCAATCAGCCCCAGCATTTT. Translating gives CASSPQGQGATSNQPQHF.

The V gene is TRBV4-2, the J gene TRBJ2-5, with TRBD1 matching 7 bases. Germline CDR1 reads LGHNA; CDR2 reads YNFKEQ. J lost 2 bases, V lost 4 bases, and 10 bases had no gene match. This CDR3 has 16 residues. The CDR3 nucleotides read TGTGCCAGCAGCCCCTTATTGCCAGGGGGACAAGAGACCCAGTACTTC. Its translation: CASSPLLPGGQETQYF.

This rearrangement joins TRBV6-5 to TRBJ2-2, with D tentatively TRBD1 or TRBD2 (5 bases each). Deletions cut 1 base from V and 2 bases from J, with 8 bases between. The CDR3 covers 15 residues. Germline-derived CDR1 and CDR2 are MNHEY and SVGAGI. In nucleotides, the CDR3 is TGTGCCAGCAGTTACTTGGGGGACAACACCGGGGAGCTGTTTTTT. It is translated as CASSYLGDNTGELFF.

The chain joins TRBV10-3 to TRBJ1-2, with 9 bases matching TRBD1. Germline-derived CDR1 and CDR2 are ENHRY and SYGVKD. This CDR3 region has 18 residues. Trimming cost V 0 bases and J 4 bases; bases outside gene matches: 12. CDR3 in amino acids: CAISESGQGPSRGYGYTF. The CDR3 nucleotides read TGTGCCATCAGTGAGTCGGGACAGGGCCCATCGAGGGGCTATGGCTACACCTTC.

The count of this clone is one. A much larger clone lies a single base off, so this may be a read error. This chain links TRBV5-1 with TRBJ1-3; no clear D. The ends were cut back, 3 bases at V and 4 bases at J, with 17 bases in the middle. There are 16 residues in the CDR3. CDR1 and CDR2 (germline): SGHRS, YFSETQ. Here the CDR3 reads CASSSEPTTRGNTIYF. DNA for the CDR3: TGCGCCAGCAGCTCGGAACCTACAACAAGGGGAAACACCATATATTTT.

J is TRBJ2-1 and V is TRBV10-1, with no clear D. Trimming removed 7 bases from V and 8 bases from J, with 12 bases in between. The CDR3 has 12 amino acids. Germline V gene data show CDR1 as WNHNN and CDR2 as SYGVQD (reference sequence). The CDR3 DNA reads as TGCGCCAGCACCTCCGGTTTTGATGAGCAGTTCTTC. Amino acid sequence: CASTSGFDEQFF.

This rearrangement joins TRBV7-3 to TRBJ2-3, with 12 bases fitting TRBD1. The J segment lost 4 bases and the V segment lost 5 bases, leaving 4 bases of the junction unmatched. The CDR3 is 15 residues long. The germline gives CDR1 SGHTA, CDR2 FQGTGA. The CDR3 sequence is CASSPGQGASDTQYF. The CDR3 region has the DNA TGTGCCAGCAGCCCGGGACAGGGGGCCTCAGATACGCAGTATTTT.

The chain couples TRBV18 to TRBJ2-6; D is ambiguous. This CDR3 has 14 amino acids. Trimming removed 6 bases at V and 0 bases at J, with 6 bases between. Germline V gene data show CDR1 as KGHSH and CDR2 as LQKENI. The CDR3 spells CASSSGSGANVLTF. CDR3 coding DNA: TGTGCCAGCTCGTCAGGCTCTGGGGCCAACGTCCTGACTTTC.